This passage covers 23 T cell receptor beta chains from one sample sequenced in a study of blood T cell repertoires in COVID-19. Sequencing used immunoSEQ multiplex PCR; TCRdb keeps in-frame clones, though not all of them. The sample includes 65,000 or so clones, approximately 80% seen only once; the top ten take about 25%. The material sequenced was peripheral blood. These receptors were obtained from a human donor in a cohort sampled during active COVID-19.

This clone was observed once. CDR3 sequence reads: CASSQEGGGELFF. The CDR3 DNA sequence: TGCGCCAGCAGCCAAGAAGGAGGCGGGGAGCTGTTTTTT. This chain connects TRBV4-1 to TRBJ2-2, with a possible D match to TRBD2 (5 bases). Trimming took off 0 bases at V and 7 bases at J, with 6 bases between the two ends. Germline V CDR1 and CDR2: MGHRA, YSYEKL. The CDR3 runs 13 residues.

V usage is TRBV5-5 and J usage is TRBJ1-5, with D unclear. The CDR3 runs 13 residues. Per germline, CDR1 SGHKS and CDR2 YYEKEE (reference sequence). Trimming took 3 bases from V and 9 from J, leaving 13 bases between them. This chain's CDR3 is CASSSGVTGPQHF. The DNA for the CDR3 is TGTGCCAGCAGCTCCGGGGTCACCGGGCCCCAGCATTTT. The complete variable domain, with remaining parts taken from reference TRBV5-5 and TRBJ1-5, reads DAGVTQSPTHLIKTRGQQVTLRCSPISGHKSVSWYQQVLGQGPQFIFQYYEKEERGRGNFPDRFSARQFPNYSSELNVNALLLGDSALYLCASSSGVTGPQHFGDGTRLSIL.

This clone showed up just once. J is TRBJ1-1 and V is TRBV19, with 8 bases identical to TRBD1. The CDR3 totals 13 residues. Germline V lookup: CDR1 LNHDA, CDR2 SQIVND (reference sequence). The ends lost 5 bases at V and 6 bases at J; junction bases unmatched: 5. CDR3 in amino acids: CASSFLDRAEAFF. The CDR3, as DNA: TGTGCCAGTAGTTTCCTGGACAGGGCTGAAGCTTTCTTT. Combining the CDR3 with reference TRBV19 and TRBJ1-1 gives the whole variable domain DGGITQSPKYLFRKEGQNVTLSCEQNLNHDAMYWYRQDPGQGLRLIYYSQIVNDFQKGDIAEGYSVSREKKESFPLTVTSAQKNPTAFYLCASSFLDRAEAFFGQGTRLTVV.

The table lists this clone with a count of one. This chain joins TRBV5-1 and TRBJ2-7; D not resolved. CDR3 length: 13 residues. Trimming left V 0 bases short and J 4 bases short, with 8 bases between. Germline V gene sequence: CDR1 SGHRS, CDR2 YFSETQ. The CDR3 DNA is TGCGCCAGCAGCTTGGCCCGGAGTTACGAGCAGTACTTC. Encoded protein: CASSLARSYEQYF.

The chain employs TRBV28 and TRBJ1-5; D unresolved. Germline loops: CDR1 MDHEN, CDR2 SYDVKM. With 2 bases removed from V and 0 bases from J, the gap between germline ends came to 5 bases. The CDR3 runs to 14 residues. CDR3 protein: CASSLLSSNQPQHF. DNA for the CDR3: TGTGCCAGCAGTTTACTAAGTAGCAATCAGCCCCAGCATTTT.

This chain connects TRBV20-1 to TRBJ1-2; a weak D match, TRBD1 (5 bases). The germline V gene has CDR1 DFQATT and CDR2 SNEGSKA (reference sequence). This CDR3 is 11 amino acids long. In DNA, the CDR3 is TGCGGAGGGACGGCTAACTATGGCTACACCTTC. Amino acids: CGGTANYGYTF.

This chain joins TRBV7-9 and TRBJ2-2; 7 positions agree with TRBD1. J lost 0 bases, V lost 1 base, and 2 bases had no gene match. Germline V gene data show CDR1 as SEHNR and CDR2 as FQNEAQ (reference sequence). The CDR3 length is 16 residues. The CDR3 is CASSLGTGTNTGELFF. DNA for the CDR3: TGTGCCAGCAGCTTAGGGACAGGAACGAACACCGGGGAGCTGTTTTTT.

The chain links TRBV13 to TRBJ2-5, with D perhaps matching TRBD2 (5 bases). The ends were cut back, 1 base at V and 5 bases at J, with 8 bases in the middle. CDR3 length equals 13 residues. Looked up from germline, CDR1 is PRHDT and CDR2 is FYEKMQ (reference sequence). In DNA form, the CDR3 reads TGTGCCAGCAGCTTAGCCGGGGTCGAGACCCAGTACTTC. This translates into CASSLAGVETQYF.

J is TRBJ2-3 and V is TRBV7-2, with 7 bases identical to TRBD2. The CDR3 length is 15 residues. CDR1 SGHTA and CDR2 FQGNSA come from the germline V gene. Unmatched junction bases numbered 4, after V lost 1 base and J lost 3 bases. The chain's CDR3 is CASSLVGRATDTQYF. Written as DNA, the CDR3 is TGTGCCAGCAGCTTAGTAGGGAGGGCTACAGATACGCAGTATTTT.

This chain connects TRBV5-4 to TRBJ1-1, with 9 bases fitting TRBD1. Germline V gene lookup returns CDR1 SGHNT and CDR2 YYREEE (reference sequence). The CDR3 is 14 residues long. The trim removed 4 bases at V and 6 bases at J, leaving 7 bases unmatched. DNA for the CDR3: TGTGCCAGCAGCACAGGGGGCTGGGGCGCTGAAGCTTTCTTT. Its translation is CASSTGGWGAEAFF.

The chain joins TRBV4-1 to TRBJ1-1, with D possibly matching TRBD1 (5 bases). CDR3 length: 13 amino acids. The germline V gene has CDR1 MGHRA and CDR2 YSYEKL. Between the trimmed V and J ends, which lost 3 bases and 5 bases, there was a span of 10 bases. CDR3 loop: CASSQGQWTEAFF. The CDR3 coding sequence is TGCGCCAGCAGCCAGGGGCAATGGACTGAAGCTTTCTTT.

This sequence joins TRBV7-2 and TRBJ2-1; 7 bases are shared with TRBD2. V shed 5 bases and J 7 bases; nucleotides not matched to a gene: 11. The CDR3 runs 15 residues. Per germline, CDR1 SGHTA and CDR2 FQGNSA. The CDR3 DNA reads TGTGCCAGCAGCCTTAGAGCGGGGTCTGGTAATGAGCAGTTCTTC. It translates to CASSLRAGSGNEQFF.

The V gene is TRBV2, the J gene TRBJ2-3; perhaps TRBD1 as D (6 bases). Germline-derived CDR1 and CDR2 are SNHLY and FYNNEI. CDR3 length equals 15 residues. The V and J ends lost 1 base and 1 base respectively, with 9 bases between them. As DNA, the CDR3 is TGTGCCAGCAGTGAAGTGGGGGCGGGCACAGATACGCAGTATTTT. It codes for CASSEVGAGTDTQYF. Filled out from reference TRBV2 and TRBJ2-3, the complete variable domain reads EPEVTQTPSHQVTQMGQEVILRCVPISNHLYFYWYRQILGQKVEFLVSFYNNEISEKSEIFDDQFSVERPDGSNFTLKIRSTKLEDSAMYFCASSEVGAGTDTQYFGPGTRLTVL.

V is TRBV21-1 and J is TRBJ2-1; TRBD2, the table's D call, was not compared with the DNA. TRBV21-1 is listed as a pseudogene. The CDR3 loop spans 16 amino acids. CDR3 amino acids: CASSKEESGRINEQFF. CDR3 nucleotide sequence: TGTGCCAGCAGCAAAGAAGAGAGCGGGAGAATCAATGAGCAGTTCTTC.

The gene calls are TRBV7-9 and TRBJ1-2; possibly TRBD1 for D (5 bases). CDR3 length: 16 amino acids. Between the trimmed V and J ends, which lost 1 base and 1 base, there was a span of 13 bases. Germline V lookup: CDR1 SEHNR, CDR2 FQNEAQ (reference sequence). The CDR3 sequence: CASSLGGGHNNYGYTF. For the CDR3, the DNA is TGTGCCAGCAGCTTAGGGGGAGGACACAATAACTATGGCTACACCTTC.

The J gene is TRBJ2-5, the V gene TRBV2; 11 bases match TRBD2. Germline trimming cut 6 bases from V and 7 bases from J; bases unmatched to any gene: 13. This CDR3 region has 16 residues. Germline lookup yields CDR1 SNHLY and CDR2 FYNNEI. CDR3 in amino acids: CASSLVTSGRGGTQYF. CDR3 sequence (DNA): TGTGCCAGCAGCCTCGTTACTAGCGGGAGAGGGGGGACCCAGTACTTC.

The chain carries TRBV5-5 and TRBJ2-1; TRBD1 might be the D (6 bases). V was trimmed by 0 bases and J by 3 bases, leaving 10 bases between them. The CDR3 sequence is 15 residues long. CDR1 is SGHKS, CDR2 YYEKEE, per germline (reference sequence). The CDR3 DNA reads as TGTGCCAGCAGCTTGGGGGACAACTACTACAATGAGCAGTTCTTC. It encodes CASSLGDNYYNEQFF.

This sequence joins TRBV7-8 and TRBJ1-1, with D tentatively TRBD1 (6 bases). The CDR3 consists of 14 residues. From germline, CDR1 is SGHVS and CDR2 FQNEAQ. Trimming took 5 bases from V and 5 from J, leaving 15 bases between them. The chain's CDR3 is CASSRHRERTEAFF. In DNA, the CDR3 is TGTGCCAGCAGCCGACACAGGGAAAGGACTGAAGCTTTCTTT.

This clone was picked up a small number of times. V usage is TRBV18 and J usage is TRBJ1-1; possible D gene TRBD1, 6 bases. The germline V gene encodes CDR1 KGHSH and CDR2 LQKENI. V was cut by 4 bases and J by 3 bases, with 9 bases left in between. This CDR3 has 13 amino acids. The CDR3: CASSQGVDTEAFF. CDR3 sequence (DNA): TGTGCCAGCTCACAGGGGGTCGACACTGAAGCTTTCTTT.

This rearrangement joins TRBV7-2 to TRBJ2-4; TRBD2 aligns across 12 bases. The CDR3 contains 18 residues. The germline CDR1 and CDR2 sequences are SGHTA and FQGNSA. With 2 bases clipped from V and 0 bases from J, the junction kept 5 bases outside the gene matches. CDR3 sequence: CASSLLAGGRLAKNIQYF. In DNA form, the CDR3 reads TGTGCCAGCAGCTTACTAGCGGGGGGGCGACTAGCCAAAAACATTCAGTACTTC.

The chain couples TRBV5-6 to TRBJ2-7, with 10 bases matching TRBD1. CDR3 length: 16 amino acids. Germline values: CDR1 SGHDT, CDR2 YYEEEE. J lost 5 bases, V lost 4 bases, and 12 bases had no gene match. This CDR3 is CASSPIPTGGLHEQYF. The CDR3 DNA sequence: TGTGCCAGCAGCCCGATCCCGACAGGGGGCCTCCACGAGCAGTACTTC. The full variable domain, completed using reference TRBV5-6 and TRBJ2-7, is DAGVTQSPTHLIKTRGQQVTLRCSPKSGHDTVSWYQQALGQGPQFIFQYYEEEERQRGNFPDRFSGHQFPNYSSELNVNALLLGDSALYLCASSPIPTGGLHEQYFGPGTRLTVT.

This clone has more than one count but fewer than ten. The chain has TRBV27 and TRBJ2-3; 15 bases are shared with TRBD2. Unmatched junction bases numbered 10, after V lost 6 bases and J lost 3 bases. Germline lookup yields CDR1 MNHEY and CDR2 SMNVEV (reference sequence). This CDR3 comprises 18 residues. CDR3 in DNA: TGTGCCAGCAGCCTCGGACTAGCGGGAGGGCATTTGACAGATACGCAGTATTTT. Protein: CASSLGLAGGHLTDTQYF.

This rearrangement joins TRBV19 to TRBJ2-1, with D perhaps TRBD2 (6 bases). CDR1 and CDR2 (germline): LNHDA, SQIVND (reference sequence). Trimming removed 8 bases at V and 12 bases at J, with 20 bases between. CDR3 length equals 13 residues. Here the CDR3 reads CASWGVGGAGQFF. The CDR3 nucleotides read TGTGCCAGTTGGGGAGTTGGCGGGGCCGGGCAGTTCTTC.